A single sample gave rise to the 9 T cell receptor beta chains below, sequenced in a study of T cells after yellow fever vaccination. TCRdb processed the 5' RACE reads anew with MiXCR; each CDR3 protein has one entry. Seen here are roughly 60,000 distinct CDR3 sequences, 7.1% observed once, and the top ten hold 40% to 45%. The specimen was CD8+ T cells sorted from PBMCs, collected on the day of the first yellow fever vaccination. Source of these receptors: a man younger than 30 who received the YFV17D yellow fever vaccine.

This clonotype has more than one count but fewer than ten. This chain's CDR3 is CASSQVRTRNSPLHF. The CDR3 region has the DNA TGTGCCAGCAGCCAAGTGAGGACGCGAAATTCACCCCTCCACTTT. This chain joins TRBV3-1 and TRBJ1-6; D is unresolved. The length of the CDR3 is 15 residues. V gave up 1 base and J gave up 7 bases, with 11 bases separating them. Germline V lookup: CDR1 LGHDT, CDR2 YNNKEL (reference sequence). The variable domain in full, with the rest retrieved from reference TRBV3-1 and TRBJ1-6, is DTAVSQTPKYLVTQMGNDKSIKCEQNLGHDTMYWYKQDSKKFLKIMFSYNNKELIINETVPNRFSPKSPDKAHLNLHINSLELGDSAVYFCASSQVRTRNSPLHFGNGTRLTVT.

V is TRBV5-4 and J is TRBJ2-1, with 7 bases identical to TRBD1. Germline values: CDR1 SGHNT, CDR2 YYREEE (reference sequence). This CDR3 has 12 amino acids. The V segment lost 7 bases and the J segment 6 bases; nucleotides outside the gene matches: 4. This CDR3 reads CASDPGGNEQFF. The DNA of the CDR3 is TGTGCCAGCGACCCAGGGGGCAATGAGCAGTTCTTC. The variable domain in full, with the rest retrieved from reference TRBV5-4 and TRBJ2-1, is ETGVTQSPTHLIKTRGQQVTLRCSSQSGHNTVSWYQQALGQGPQFIFQYYREEENGRGNFPPRFSGLQFPNYSSELNVNALELDDSALYLCASDPGGNEQFFGPGTRLTVL.

This clonotype was counted ten times or more. V and J are TRBV7-6 and TRBJ2-1; the D is unclear. The CDR3 runs 13 residues. Germline V gene sequence: CDR1 SGHVS, CDR2 FNYEAQ. Trimming left V 8 bases short and J 2 bases short, with 10 bases between. The chain's CDR3 is CASGQRTYNEQFF. CDR3 DNA: TGTGCCAGCGGGCAGAGGACCTACAATGAGCAGTTCTTC. Full variable domain (outside the CDR3, taken from reference TRBV7-6 and TRBJ2-1): GAGVSQSPRYKVTKRGQDVALRCDPISGHVSLYWYRQALGQGPEFLTYFNYEAQQDKSGLPNDRFSAERPEGSISTLTIQRTEQRDSAMYRCASGQRTYNEQFFGPGTRLTVL.

CDR3 DNA sequence: TGTGCCAGCAGGCGCCTGGGGGGGAGCACAGATACGCAGTATTTT. This encodes CASRRLGGSTDTQYF. V usage is TRBV7-8 and J usage is TRBJ2-3; 7 bases align to TRBD2. Germline CDR1 SGHVS, CDR2 FQNEAQ. V was clipped by 6 bases and J by 0 bases; unmatched bases: 6. CDR3 size: 15 residues.

In this sample, this clonotype turned up a few times. This chain connects TRBV25-1 to TRBJ1-2; D is unresolved. There are 13 residues in the CDR3. With 0 bases removed from V and 5 bases from J, the gap between germline ends came to 7 bases. Germline lookup yields CDR1 MGHDK and CDR2 SYGVNS. The CDR3 DNA reads TGTGCCAGCAGTGAATATTTGGGGTATGGCTACACCTTC. This translates into CASSEYLGYGYTF.

This chain uses TRBV6-1 with TRBJ1-2, with no clear D. Germline V gene sequence: CDR1 MNHNS, CDR2 SASEGT. The CDR3 runs 14 residues. V lost 5 bases, J lost 4 bases, and 14 bases lay in between. This chain's CDR3 is CASSKDVSGYGYTF. DNA of the CDR3: TGTGCCAGCAGTAAGGACGTGTCCGGCTATGGCTACACCTTC.

The CDR3, as DNA: TGTGCTAGTGGTTTGAATTTTGTATCAGATACGCAGTATTTT. Protein sequence: CASGLNFVSDTQYF. The V and J genes are TRBV12-5 and TRBJ2-3; the D is unclear. This CDR3 is built from 14 residues. CDR1 is LGHNT, CDR2 FRNRAP, per germline. V lost 2 bases and J lost 4, with 10 bases in between.

In its sample, this clonotype was seen a few times. The gene calls are TRBV6-2 or TRBV6-3 and TRBJ2-2; 9 bases fit TRBD2. With 4 bases clipped from V and 4 bases from J, the junction kept 1 base outside the gene matches. Germline V CDR1 and CDR2: MNHEY, SVGEGT. CDR3 length equals 14 residues. This CDR3 reads CASSSGLATGELFF. In nucleotides, the CDR3 is TGTGCCAGCAGTTCGGGACTAGCCACCGGGGAGCTGTTTTTT.

This clonotype was seen ten or more times. This rearrangement joins TRBV4-1 to TRBJ2-7; 12 bases are shared with TRBD1. This CDR3 is 15 amino acids long. Germline trimming cut 6 bases from V and 6 bases from J; bases unmatched to any gene: 9. CDR1 and CDR2 from the germline V gene are MGHRA and YSYEKL. CDR3 sequence: CASSWDRGRSGEQYV. CDR3 nucleotides: TGCGCCAGCAGTTGGGACAGGGGGCGAAGTGGCGAGCAGTACGTC.